This paragraph reports one T cell receptor beta chain. These data come from a study of blood T cell repertoires in COVID-19. There are 12 residues in the CDR3. Trimming stripped 3 bases from V and 6 bases from J, with 7 bases between. Profiled with immunoSEQ multiplex PCR; TCRdb holds only in-frame clones, not every one. Here the sample spans 150,000 to 200,000 clones, 70% to 80% being singletons. This sequence joins TRBV12-3 or TRBV12-4 and TRBJ2-3; D is undetermined. The sample taken for sequencing was peripheral blood. This receptor was obtained from a middle-aged woman with COVID-19, enrolled during active disease. The CDR3 DNA reads as TGTGCCAGCAGTTTTTACTTGGATACGCAGTATTTT. It encodes CASSFYLDTQYF.